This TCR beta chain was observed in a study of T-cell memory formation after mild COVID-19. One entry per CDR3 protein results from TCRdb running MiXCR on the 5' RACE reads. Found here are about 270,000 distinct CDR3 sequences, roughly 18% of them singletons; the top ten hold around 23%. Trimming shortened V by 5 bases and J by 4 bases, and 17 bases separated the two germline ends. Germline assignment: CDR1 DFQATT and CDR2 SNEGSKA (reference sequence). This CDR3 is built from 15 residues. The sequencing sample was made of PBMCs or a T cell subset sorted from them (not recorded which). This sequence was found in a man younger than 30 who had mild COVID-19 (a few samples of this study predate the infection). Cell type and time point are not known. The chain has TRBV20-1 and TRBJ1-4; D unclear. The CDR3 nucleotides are TGCAGTGCTCCTCCTGGACGGACGGATAATGAAAAACTGTTTTTT. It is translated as CSAPPGRTDNEKLFF.